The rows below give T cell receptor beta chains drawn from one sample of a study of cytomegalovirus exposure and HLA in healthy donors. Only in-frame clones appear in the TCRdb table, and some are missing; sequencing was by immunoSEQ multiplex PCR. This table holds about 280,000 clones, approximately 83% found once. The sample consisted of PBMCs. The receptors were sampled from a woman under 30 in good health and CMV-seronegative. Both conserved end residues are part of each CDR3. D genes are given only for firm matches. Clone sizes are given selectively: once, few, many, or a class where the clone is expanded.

cdr3_aa: CASSLAQGGYGYTF
cdr3_nt: TGTGCCAGCAGCTTAGCGCAGGGAGGCTATGGCTACACCTTC
v_call: TRBV11-1
cdr3_length: 14
clone_size: NA
j_call: TRBJ1-2
d_call: NA

cdr3_aa: CASSQGSETKWNTEAFF
cdr3_nt: TGTGCCAGCAGCCAAGGGAGCGAAACTAAATGGAACACTGAAGCTTTCTTT
v_call: TRBV13
cdr3_length: 17
clone_size: NA
j_call: TRBJ1-1
d_call: NA

cdr3_aa: CASSTAPGARGYTF
cdr3_nt: TGTGCCAGTAGTACCGCCCCAGGGGCGCGAGGCTACACCTTC
v_call: TRBV19
cdr3_length: 14
clone_size: NA
j_call: TRBJ1-2
d_call: NA

cdr3_aa: CASTPDTRETQYF
cdr3_nt: TGTGCCAGCACCCCCGACACCAGGGAGACCCAGTACTTC
v_call: TRBV11-3
cdr3_length: 13
clone_size: NA
j_call: TRBJ2-5
d_call: NA

cdr3_aa: CASSVWDSQETQYF
cdr3_nt: TGTGCCAGCAGCGTCTGGGACTCCCAAGAGACCCAGTACTTC
v_call: TRBV13
cdr3_length: 14
clone_size: NA
j_call: TRBJ2-5
d_call: NA

cdr3_aa: CASQNYNEQFF
cdr3_nt: TGTGCCAGCCAAAATTACAATGAGCAGTTCTTC
v_call: TRBV6-5
cdr3_length: 11
clone_size: NA
j_call: TRBJ2-1
d_call: NA

cdr3_aa: CASSFSGDLNTEAFF
cdr3_nt: TGTGCCAGCAGCTTTAGCGGAGACTTGAACACTGAAGCTTTCTTT
v_call: TRBV11-3
cdr3_length: 15
clone_size: NA
j_call: TRBJ1-1
d_call: NA

cdr3_aa: CASSPLRLSSYEQYF
cdr3_nt: TGTGCCAGCAGCCCCCTCCGGTTAAGCTCCTACGAGCAGTACTTC
v_call: TRBV28
cdr3_length: 15
clone_size: NA
j_call: TRBJ2-7
d_call: NA

cdr3_aa: CSVWLTGLDTQYF
cdr3_nt: TGCAGCGTTTGGCTGACAGGGCTAGATACGCAGTATTTT
v_call: TRBV29-1
cdr3_length: 13
clone_size: NA
j_call: TRBJ2-3
d_call: TRBD1

cdr3_aa: CASSVDSGGSNSPLHF
cdr3_nt: TGTGCCAGCAGCGTAGACTCAGGGGGCTCTAATTCACCCCTCCACTTT
v_call: TRBV9
cdr3_length: 16
clone_size: NA
j_call: TRBJ1-6
d_call: TRBD1

cdr3_aa: CASSLSGSGQNEQFF
cdr3_nt: TGTGCCAGCAGCCTCAGCGGGAGCGGTCAGAATGAGCAGTTCTTC
v_call: TRBV6-5
cdr3_length: 15
clone_size: NA
j_call: TRBJ2-1
d_call: TRBD2

cdr3_aa: CASRAGLQETQYF
cdr3_nt: TGCGCCAGCAGGGCGGGACTTCAAGAGACCCAGTACTTC
v_call: TRBV5-1
cdr3_length: 13
clone_size: NA
j_call: TRBJ2-5
d_call: NA

cdr3_aa: CASSQDPRQEAFF
cdr3_nt: TGCGCCAGCAGCCAAGACCCCCGACAGGAAGCTTTCTTT
v_call: TRBV4-3
cdr3_length: 13
clone_size: NA
j_call: TRBJ1-1
d_call: NA

cdr3_aa: CASSQPLAGGYEQYF
cdr3_nt: TGCGCCAGCAGCCAGCCTCTAGCGGGGGGGTACGAGCAGTACTTC
v_call: TRBV4-1
cdr3_length: 15
clone_size: once
j_call: TRBJ2-7
d_call: TRBD2

cdr3_aa: CAWSGRDPRGNQPQHF
cdr3_nt: TGTGCCTGGAGTGGCCGAGATCCGCGGGGCAATCAGCCCCAGCATTTT
v_call: TRBV30
cdr3_length: 16
clone_size: NA
j_call: TRBJ1-5
d_call: NA

cdr3_aa: CASSFRPGQGRLRDGYTF
cdr3_nt: TGTGCCAGCAGCTTCCGCCCGGGGCAGGGGAGATTAAGAGATGGCTACACCTTC
v_call: TRBV7-2
cdr3_length: 18
clone_size: NA
j_call: TRBJ1-2
d_call: NA

cdr3_aa: CASSLSGTANTEAFF
cdr3_nt: TGTGCCAGCTCACTATCCGGGACAGCGAACACTGAAGCTTTCTTT
v_call: TRBV18
cdr3_length: 15
clone_size: NA
j_call: TRBJ1-1
d_call: TRBD1

cdr3_aa: CASSLGLAAYEQYF
cdr3_nt: TGTGCCAGCAGTTTGGGACTAGCGGCCTACGAGCAGTACTTC
v_call: TRBV27
cdr3_length: 14
clone_size: few
j_call: TRBJ2-7
d_call: TRBD2

cdr3_aa: CASKVLGLDSYNEQFF
cdr3_nt: TGTGCCAGCAAAGTTTTGGGACTAGATTCATACAATGAGCAGTTCTTC
v_call: TRBV2
cdr3_length: 16
clone_size: NA
j_call: TRBJ2-1
d_call: TRBD2

cdr3_aa: CASSPQHREPGELFF
cdr3_nt: TGCGCCAGCAGCCCACAACACAGGGAGCCCGGGGAGCTGTTTTTT
v_call: TRBV4-3
cdr3_length: 15
clone_size: NA
j_call: TRBJ2-2
d_call: NA

cdr3_aa: CASSRDSPGTSTDTQYF
cdr3_nt: TGCGCCAGCAGCCGCGATAGTCCCGGGACTAGCACAGATACGCAGTATTTT
v_call: TRBV5-1
cdr3_length: 17
clone_size: NA
j_call: TRBJ2-3
d_call: NA

cdr3_aa: CASSRPLAYNEQFF
cdr3_nt: TGTGCCAGCAGCCGCCCACTAGCTTACAATGAGCAGTTCTTC
v_call: TRBV7-2
cdr3_length: 14
clone_size: NA
j_call: TRBJ2-1
d_call: NA

cdr3_aa: CAGLRGTVGQFF
cdr3_nt: TGTGCCGGCCTCAGGGGGACAGTTGGGCAGTTCTTC
v_call: TRBV30
cdr3_length: 12
clone_size: NA
j_call: TRBJ2-1
d_call: TRBD1

cdr3_aa: CASSLFRDRSGAINEQFF
cdr3_nt: TGTGCCAGCAGTTTATTTCGGGATCGTAGCGGGGCGATCAATGAGCAGTTCTTC
v_call: TRBV27
cdr3_length: 18
clone_size: once
j_call: TRBJ2-1
d_call: TRBD2

cdr3_aa: CASSPSTSPVGETQYF
cdr3_nt: TGTGCCAGCAGCCCGAGTACTAGCCCGGTTGGAGAGACCCAGTACTTC
v_call: TRBV13
cdr3_length: 16
clone_size: NA
j_call: TRBJ2-5
d_call: NA

cdr3_aa: CASKEGSGNIQYF
cdr3_nt: TGCGCCAGCAAGGAGGGATCTGGAAACATTCAGTACTTC
v_call: TRBV5-1
cdr3_length: 13
clone_size: NA
j_call: TRBJ2-4
d_call: NA

cdr3_aa: CASTRLVGGSEQFF
cdr3_nt: TGCGCCAGCACCCGCTTGGTCGGGGGTAGTGAGCAGTTCTTC
v_call: TRBV5-1
cdr3_length: 14
clone_size: few
j_call: TRBJ2-1
d_call: NA

cdr3_aa: CASSPDRGLYNEQFF
cdr3_nt: TGTGCCAGCAGCCCAGACAGGGGGTTATACAATGAGCAGTTCTTC
v_call: TRBV7-9
cdr3_length: 15
clone_size: NA
j_call: TRBJ2-1
d_call: TRBD1

cdr3_aa: CASSSGQGSYEQYF
cdr3_nt: TGTGCCAGCAGTTCCGGACAGGGTTCCTACGAGCAGTACTTC
v_call: TRBV27
cdr3_length: 14
clone_size: NA
j_call: TRBJ2-7
d_call: TRBD1

cdr3_aa: CASSEGQAPYEQYF
cdr3_nt: TGTGCCAGCAGCGAGGGACAGGCGCCTTACGAGCAGTACTTC
v_call: TRBV9
cdr3_length: 14
clone_size: NA
j_call: TRBJ2-7
d_call: TRBD1

cdr3_aa: CASSYRDSSYEQYF
cdr3_nt: TGTGCCAGCAGTTACCGGGACAGTTCCTACGAGCAGTACTTC
v_call: TRBV6-5
cdr3_length: 14
clone_size: NA
j_call: TRBJ2-7
d_call: TRBD1

cdr3_aa: CASSPRQLQGSHVSGNTIYF
cdr3_nt: TGTGCCAGCAGTCCACGTCAGCTACAGGGATCTCATGTCTCTGGAAACACCATATATTTT
v_call: TRBV27
cdr3_length: 20
clone_size: NA
j_call: TRBJ1-3
d_call: NA

cdr3_aa: CAWSPGTALRGQYF
cdr3_nt: TGTGCCTGGAGCCCCGGGACAGCCCTTCGGGGGCAGTACTTC
v_call: TRBV30
cdr3_length: 14
clone_size: NA
j_call: TRBJ2-7
d_call: TRBD1

cdr3_aa: CASSLAARGTEAFF
cdr3_nt: TGTGCCAGCAGCTTAGCTGCCAGGGGCACTGAAGCTTTCTTT
v_call: TRBV11-2
cdr3_length: 14
clone_size: NA
j_call: TRBJ1-1
d_call: NA

cdr3_aa: CASSLGQLGNQPQHF
cdr3_nt: TGTGCCAGCAGCTTGGGGCAGCTCGGGAATCAGCCCCAGCATTTT
v_call: TRBV5-6
cdr3_length: 15
clone_size: NA
j_call: TRBJ1-5
d_call: NA

cdr3_aa: CASSYWGGMNTEAFF
cdr3_nt: TGTGCCAGCAGTTACTGGGGGGGGATGAACACTGAAGCTTTCTTT
v_call: TRBV6-5
cdr3_length: 15
clone_size: NA
j_call: TRBJ1-1
d_call: NA

cdr3_aa: CASTDGSGAYEQYF
cdr3_nt: TGTGCCAGCACCGACGGTAGCGGGGCCTACGAGCAGTACTTC
v_call: TRBV6-1
cdr3_length: 14
clone_size: NA
j_call: TRBJ2-7
d_call: TRBD2

cdr3_aa: CASSFRQGRGYTF
cdr3_nt: TGTGCCAGCAGTTTCCGACAGGGCCGAGGCTACACCTTC
v_call: TRBV6-6
cdr3_length: 13
clone_size: NA
j_call: TRBJ1-2
d_call: TRBD1

cdr3_aa: CASSARTSGRFPGELFF
cdr3_nt: TGTGCCAGCTCTGCACGGACTAGCGGGAGGTTCCCCGGGGAGCTGTTTTTT
v_call: TRBV18
cdr3_length: 17
clone_size: NA
j_call: TRBJ2-2
d_call: TRBD2

cdr3_aa: CASSFRGIVIEKLFF
cdr3_nt: TGTGCCAGCAGCTTCAGGGGGATCGTGATTGAAAAACTGTTTTTT
v_call: TRBV28
cdr3_length: 15
clone_size: NA
j_call: TRBJ1-4
d_call: TRBD1

cdr3_aa: CASSSTSGRESYNEQFF
cdr3_nt: TGTGCCAGCAGCTCGACTAGCGGGAGGGAATCCTACAATGAGCAGTTCTTC
v_call: TRBV25-1
cdr3_length: 17
clone_size: NA
j_call: TRBJ2-1
d_call: TRBD2

cdr3_aa: CASSVLAPGSYEQYF
cdr3_nt: TGTGCCAGCAGTGTCCTAGCACCAGGCTCCTACGAGCAGTACTTC
v_call: TRBV28
cdr3_length: 15
clone_size: NA
j_call: TRBJ2-7
d_call: NA

cdr3_aa: CASSPPSTGGNEQFF
cdr3_nt: TGTGCCAGCTCACCACCTTCGACAGGGGGGAATGAGCAGTTCTTC
v_call: TRBV18
cdr3_length: 15
clone_size: NA
j_call: TRBJ2-1
d_call: TRBD1

cdr3_aa: CASRLIAGEGYEQYF
cdr3_nt: TGTGCCAGCAGACTCATAGCGGGGGAAGGTTACGAGCAGTACTTC
v_call: TRBV6-5
cdr3_length: 15
clone_size: once
j_call: TRBJ2-7
d_call: TRBD2

cdr3_aa: CASGPESGANVLTF
cdr3_nt: TGTGCCAGCGGCCCTGAATCTGGGGCCAACGTCCTGACTTTC
v_call: TRBV11-3
cdr3_length: 14
clone_size: NA
j_call: TRBJ2-6
d_call: NA